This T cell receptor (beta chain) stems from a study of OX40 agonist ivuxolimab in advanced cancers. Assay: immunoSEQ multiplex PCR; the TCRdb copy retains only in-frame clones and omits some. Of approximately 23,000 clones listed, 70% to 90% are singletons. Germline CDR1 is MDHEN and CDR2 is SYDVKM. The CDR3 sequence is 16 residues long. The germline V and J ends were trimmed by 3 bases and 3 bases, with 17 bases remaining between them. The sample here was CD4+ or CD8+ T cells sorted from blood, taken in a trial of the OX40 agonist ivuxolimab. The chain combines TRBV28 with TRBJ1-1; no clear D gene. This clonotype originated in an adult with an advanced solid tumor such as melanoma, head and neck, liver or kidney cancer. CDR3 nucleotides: TGTGCCAGCAGTTTCCCCTCGGAGTGGGGAGACACTGAAGCTTTCTTT. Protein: CASSFPSEWGDTEAFF.